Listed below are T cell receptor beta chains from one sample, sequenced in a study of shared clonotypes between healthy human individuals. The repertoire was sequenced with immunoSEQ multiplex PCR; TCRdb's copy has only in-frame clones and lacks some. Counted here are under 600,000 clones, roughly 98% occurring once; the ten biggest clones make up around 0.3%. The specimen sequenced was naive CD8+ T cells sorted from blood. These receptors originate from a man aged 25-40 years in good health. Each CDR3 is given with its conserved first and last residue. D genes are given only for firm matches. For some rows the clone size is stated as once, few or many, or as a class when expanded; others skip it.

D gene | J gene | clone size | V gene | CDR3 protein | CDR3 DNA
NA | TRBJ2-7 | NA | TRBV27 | CASSPGGGVREQYF | TGTGCCAGCAGTCCCGGTGGAGGCGTAAGGGAGCAGTACTTC
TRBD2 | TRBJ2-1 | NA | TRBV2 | CASSSVAGVGNEQFF | TGTGCCAGCAGTTCCGTAGCGGGAGTCGGAAATGAGCAGTTCTTC
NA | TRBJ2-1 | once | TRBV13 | CASSLGGLNNEQFF | TGTGCCAGCAGTTTAGGGGGGCTTAACAATGAGCAGTTCTTC
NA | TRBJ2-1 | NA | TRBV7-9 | CASTRQNEQFF | TGTGCCAGCACCCGTCAGAATGAGCAGTTCTTC
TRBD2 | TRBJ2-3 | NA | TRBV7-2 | CASILGGARLDTQYF | TGTGCCAGCATCCTCGGGGGGGCTAGGCTAGATACGCAGTATTTT
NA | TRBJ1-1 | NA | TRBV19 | CASSVDRNTEAFF | TGTGCCAGTAGTGTTGACAGGAACACTGAAGCTTTCTTT
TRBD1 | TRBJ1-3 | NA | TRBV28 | CASSPLQGALWNTIYF | TGTGCCAGCAGTCCTTTGCAGGGGGCATTGTGGAACACCATATATTTT
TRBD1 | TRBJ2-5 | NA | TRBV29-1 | CSVPGRTGEETQYF | TGCAGCGTTCCCGGGCGCACAGGGGAAGAGACCCAGTACTTC
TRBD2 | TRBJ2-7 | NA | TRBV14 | CASSQGSGRDIYEQYF | TGTGCCAGCAGCCAGGGGAGCGGGAGGGATATCTACGAGCAGTACTTC
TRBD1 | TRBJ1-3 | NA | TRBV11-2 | CASSPAQGGSGNTIYF | TGTGCCAGCAGCCCTGCTCAGGGGGGCTCTGGAAACACCATATATTTT
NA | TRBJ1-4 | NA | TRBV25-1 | CASRRGGAEEKLFF | TGTGCCAGCAGACGAGGGGGAGCGGAGGAAAAACTGTTTTTT
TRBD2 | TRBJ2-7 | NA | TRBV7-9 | CASSLAPSGGVYEQYF | TGTGCCAGCAGCTTAGCGCCTAGCGGGGGAGTCTACGAGCAGTACTTC
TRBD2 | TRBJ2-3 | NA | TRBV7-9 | CASSFPSGRETDTQYF | TGTGCCAGCAGCTTCCCTAGCGGGAGGGAGACAGATACGCAGTATTTT
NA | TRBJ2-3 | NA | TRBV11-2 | CASSLGVSPDTQYF | TGTGCCAGCAGCTTGGGTGTTTCCCCAGATACGCAGTATTTT
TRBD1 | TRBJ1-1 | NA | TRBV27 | CASSLSRTGGMNTEAFF | TGTGCCAGCAGTTTATCCCGGACAGGGGGAATGAACACTGAAGCTTTCTTT
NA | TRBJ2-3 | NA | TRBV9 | CASGGTSSTDTQYF | TGTGCCAGCGGAGGTACCTCAAGCACAGATACGCAGTATTTT
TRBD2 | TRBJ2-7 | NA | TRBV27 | CASSLRFSSGTYEQYF | TGTGCCAGCAGTTTAAGATTTTCTAGCGGAACCTACGAGCAGTACTTC
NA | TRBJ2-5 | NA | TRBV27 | CASSQSPWKTQYF | TGTGCCAGCAGCCAAAGTCCCTGGAAAACCCAGTACTTC
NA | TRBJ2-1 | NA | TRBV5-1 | CASSSRWDEQFF | TGCGCCAGCAGCTCCAGGTGGGACGAGCAGTTCTTC
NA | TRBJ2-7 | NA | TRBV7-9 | CASSLDRHEQYF | TGTGCCAGCAGCTTAGATCGGCACGAGCAGTACTTC
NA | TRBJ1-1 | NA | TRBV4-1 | CASSQGTSATEAFF | TGCGCCAGCAGCCAGGGGACCTCCGCCACTGAAGCTTTCTTT
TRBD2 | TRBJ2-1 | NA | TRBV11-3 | CASSSAGGRPYNEQFF | TGTGCCAGCAGTTCAGCGGGAGGGCGCCCCTACAATGAGCAGTTCTTC
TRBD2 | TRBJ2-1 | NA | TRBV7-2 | CASSSSGRPQFNEQFF | TGTGCCAGCAGCTCTAGCGGGAGACCACAATTTAATGAGCAGTTCTTC
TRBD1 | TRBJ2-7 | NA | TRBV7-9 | CASSPGTGIHEQYF | TGTGCCAGCAGCCCAGGGACAGGGATCCACGAGCAGTACTTC
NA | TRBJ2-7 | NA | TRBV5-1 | CASSLDAFSGYEQYF | TGCGCCAGCAGCTTGGATGCGTTTAGCGGCTACGAGCAGTACTTC
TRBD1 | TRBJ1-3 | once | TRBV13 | CASKGQLGTIYF | TGTGCCAGCAAGGGACAGTTGGGCACCATATATTTT
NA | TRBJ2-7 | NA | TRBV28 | CASSTTYEQYF | TGTGCCAGCAGTACCACCTACGAGCAGTACTTC
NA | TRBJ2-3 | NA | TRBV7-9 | CASTPGAGTDTQYF | TGTGCCAGCACCCCAGGGGCGGGCACAGATACGCAGTATTTT
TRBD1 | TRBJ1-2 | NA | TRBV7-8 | CASSVAGQGGGLYGYTF | TGTGCCAGCAGCGTAGCGGGGCAAGGAGGGGGCCTCTATGGCTACACCTTC
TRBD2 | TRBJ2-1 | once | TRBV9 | CASSVLAGGPTSLEQFF | TGTGCCAGCAGCGTACTAGCGGGAGGGCCAACATCCCTAGAGCAGTTCTTC
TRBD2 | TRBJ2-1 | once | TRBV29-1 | CSVSGLVGNEQFF | TGCAGCGTCTCTGGACTAGTGGGGAATGAGCAGTTCTTC
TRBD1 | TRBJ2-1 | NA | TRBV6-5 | CASSPGQGLSEQFF | TGTGCCAGCAGTCCGGGACAGGGCCTTTCGGAGCAGTTCTTC
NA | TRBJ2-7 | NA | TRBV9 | CASSVASTYEQYF | TGTGCCAGCAGCGTCGCTTCTACCTACGAGCAGTACTTC
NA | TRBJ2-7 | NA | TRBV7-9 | CASSLAGRGYEQYF | TGTGCCAGCAGCTTAGCCGGGAGAGGGTACGAGCAGTACTTC
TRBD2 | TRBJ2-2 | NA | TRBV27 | CASSFPGGGITGELFF | TGTGCCAGCAGTTTCCCCGGCGGGGGAATCACCGGGGAGCTGTTTTTT
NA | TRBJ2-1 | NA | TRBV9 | CASSVGEGGSYNEQFF | TGTGCCAGCAGCGTAGGTGAGGGGGGATCCTACAATGAGCAGTTCTTC
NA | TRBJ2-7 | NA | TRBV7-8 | CASSSLYSGSNYYEQYF | TGTGCCAGCAGCTCGCTTTATTCGGGGTCAAACTACTACGAGCAGTACTTC
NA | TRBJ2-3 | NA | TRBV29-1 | CSVGAQGTDTQYF | TGCAGCGTGGGGGCGCAGGGCACAGATACGCAGTATTTT
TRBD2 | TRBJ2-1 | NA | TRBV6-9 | CASSYDHPGLAGGCYNEQFF | TGTGCCAGCAGTTACGACCATCCGGGACTAGCGGGAGGGTGTTACAATGAGCAGTTCTTC
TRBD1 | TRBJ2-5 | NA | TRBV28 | CASSFRQGAPETQYF | TGTGCCAGCAGTTTCCGACAGGGGGCGCCGGAGACCCAGTACTTC
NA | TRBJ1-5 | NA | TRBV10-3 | CAISESQGINQPQHF | TGTGCCATCAGTGAGTCTCAAGGTATCAATCAGCCCCAGCATTTT